This passage covers 7 T cell receptor beta chains from one sample sequenced in a study of shared clonotypes between healthy human individuals (TCRdb year 2020). Library method: the immunoSEQ multiplex PCR assay. Held by TCRdb, this immuneACCESS table contains in-frame sequences only and omits some clones. Under half of the omission traces to an unresolved V gene where checked; the cause of the rest is unknown. The sample table holds approximately 2.4 million clones, of which around 95% were seen once. Of the sample, about 0.13% falls within the top ten clones. The sequenced material came from naive CD4+ T cells sorted from blood. The cell subset or site label, as the study defines it: CD45RA+ positively selected. These receptors were collected from a man aged 18 to 30 in good health.

The chain uses TRBV6-1 and TRBJ2-5; 8 bases map to TRBD1. The ends lost 6 bases at V and 5 bases at J; junction bases unmatched: 8. The CDR3 has 14 residues. Per the germline V gene, CDR1 is MNHNS and CDR2 is SASEGT. The CDR3 nucleotides read TGTGCCAGCAGGACAGGGGTCCCATCGGAGACCCAGTACTTC. Its translation is CASRTGVPSETQYF.

This clone appeared once. The chain carries TRBV6-5 and TRBJ1-2, with 8 bases fitting TRBD1. The CDR3 extends over 14 amino acids. Looked up from germline, CDR1 is MNHEY and CDR2 is SVGAGI. V lost 8 bases to trimming and J lost 3 bases; unmatched junction nucleotides: 8. The CDR3 here is CASYPGGAHYGYTF. The CDR3 DNA is TGTGCCAGCTACCCAGGGGGCGCCCACTATGGCTACACCTTC.

This sequence joins TRBV6-4 and TRBJ1-4, with D possibly matching TRBD1 (5 bases). The CDR3 runs to 14 residues. CDR1 and CDR2 (germline): MRHNA, SNTAGT. V was cut by 7 bases and J by 8 bases, with 17 bases left in between. The CDR3 protein is CASTWGRFWEKLFF. The DNA for the CDR3 is TGTGCCAGCACGTGGGGCCGGTTTTGGGAAAAACTGTTTTTT.

This chain links TRBV4-3 with TRBJ2-2; 8 bases agree with TRBD1. J gave up 5 bases and V 2 bases, and 1 base lay outside the gene matches. The CDR3 loop spans 14 amino acids. Germline CDR1 LGHNA, CDR2 YSLEER. CDR3 sequence reads: CASSQQGATGELFF. The CDR3 bases are TGCGCCAGCAGCCAACAGGGGGCAACCGGGGAGCTGTTTTTT.

The chain couples TRBV5-6 to TRBJ2-3; D is tentatively TRBD1 or TRBD2 (5 bases each). CDR1 SGHDT and CDR2 YYEEEE come from the germline V gene. V was shortened by 4 bases and J by 2 bases, with 20 bases between the two germline ends. CDR3 size: 17 residues. The CDR3 DNA sequence: TGTGCCAGCAGCCCGGCGGCCAGGGAGAGGATCACAGATACGCAGTATTTT. Its translation: CASSPAARERITDTQYF.

This clone was found once. The rearrangement uses TRBV28 and TRBJ2-7, with D tentatively TRBD1 or TRBD2 (5 bases each). Trimming left V 5 bases short and J 4 bases short, with 18 bases between. Germline values: CDR1 MDHEN, CDR2 SYDVKM. This CDR3 has 15 amino acids. The CDR3 loop reads CASSGRDLKRYEQYF. The CDR3 region has the DNA TGTGCCAGCAGTGGACGGGACCTCAAGCGATACGAGCAGTACTTC.

This chain joins TRBV18 and TRBJ1-2; no clear D gene. Germline assignment: CDR1 KGHSH and CDR2 LQKENI. There are 14 residues in the CDR3. V lost 2 bases to trimming and J lost 8 bases, with 15 bases between them. CDR3 coding DNA: TGTGCCAGCTCACCAGCCGACAAGGGCGGGGGCTACACCTTC. It yields the protein CASSPADKGGGYTF. The variable domain in full, with the rest retrieved from reference TRBV18 and TRBJ1-2, is NAGVMQNPRHLVRRRGQEARLRCSPMKGHSHVYWYRQLPEEGLKFMVYLQKENIIDESGMPKERFSAEFPKEGPSILRIQQVVRGDSAAYFCASSPADKGGGYTFGSGTRLTVV.